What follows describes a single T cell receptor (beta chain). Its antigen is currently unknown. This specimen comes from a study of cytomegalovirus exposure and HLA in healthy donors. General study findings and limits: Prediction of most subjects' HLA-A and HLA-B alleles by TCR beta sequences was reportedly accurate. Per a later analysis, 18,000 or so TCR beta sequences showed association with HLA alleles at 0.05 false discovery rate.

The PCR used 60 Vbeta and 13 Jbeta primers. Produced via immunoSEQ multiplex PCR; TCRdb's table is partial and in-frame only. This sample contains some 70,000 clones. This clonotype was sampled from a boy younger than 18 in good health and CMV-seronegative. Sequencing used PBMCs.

This CDR3 is CSVRSVMVVNEQFF. As DNA, the CDR3 is TGCAGCGTGAGGAGCGTCATGGTAGTCAATGAGCAGTTCTTC. The chain uses TRBV29-1 and TRBJ2-1; no reliable D call. Germline V lookup: CDR1 SQVTM, CDR2 ANQGSEA. The CDR3 is 14 residues long. V was pared by 6 bases and J by 6 bases, with 18 bases between.